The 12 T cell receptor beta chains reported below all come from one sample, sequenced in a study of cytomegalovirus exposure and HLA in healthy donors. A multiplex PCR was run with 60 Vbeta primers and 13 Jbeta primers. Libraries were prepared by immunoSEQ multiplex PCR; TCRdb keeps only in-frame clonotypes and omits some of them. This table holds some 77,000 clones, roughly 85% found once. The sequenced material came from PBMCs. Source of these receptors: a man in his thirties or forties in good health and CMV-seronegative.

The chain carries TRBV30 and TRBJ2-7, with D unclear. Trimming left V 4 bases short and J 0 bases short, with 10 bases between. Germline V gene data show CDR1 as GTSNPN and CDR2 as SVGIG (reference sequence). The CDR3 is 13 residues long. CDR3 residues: CAWTARSSYEQYF. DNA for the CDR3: TGTGCCTGGACAGCGAGGAGCTCCTACGAGCAGTACTTC.

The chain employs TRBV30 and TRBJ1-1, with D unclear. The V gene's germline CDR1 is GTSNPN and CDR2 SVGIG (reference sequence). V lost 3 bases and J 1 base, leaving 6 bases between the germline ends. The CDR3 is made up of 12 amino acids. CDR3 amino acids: CAWSFSNTEAFF. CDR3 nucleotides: TGTGCCTGGAGCTTCTCGAACACTGAAGCTTTCTTT.

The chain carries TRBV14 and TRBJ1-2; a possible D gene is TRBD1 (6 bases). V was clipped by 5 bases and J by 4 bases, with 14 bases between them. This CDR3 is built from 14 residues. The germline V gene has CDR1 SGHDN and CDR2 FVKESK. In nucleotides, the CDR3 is TGTGCCAGCAGCAAAAGACAGGCTCCCTATGGCTACACCTTC. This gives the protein CASSKRQAPYGYTF. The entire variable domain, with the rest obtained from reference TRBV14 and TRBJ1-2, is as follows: EAGVTQFPSHSVIEKGQTVTLRCDPISGHDNLYWYRRVMGKEIKFLLHFVKESKQDESGMPNNRFLAERTGGTYSTLKVQPAELEDSGVYFCASSKRQAPYGYTFGSGTRLTVV.

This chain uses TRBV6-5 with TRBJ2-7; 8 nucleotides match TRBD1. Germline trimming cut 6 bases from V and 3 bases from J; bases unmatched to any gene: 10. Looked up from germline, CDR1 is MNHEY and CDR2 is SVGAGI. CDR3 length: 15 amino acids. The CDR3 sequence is CASRWTGRWDYEQYF. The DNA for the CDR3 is TGTGCCAGCAGGTGGACAGGGCGGTGGGACTACGAGCAGTACTTC.

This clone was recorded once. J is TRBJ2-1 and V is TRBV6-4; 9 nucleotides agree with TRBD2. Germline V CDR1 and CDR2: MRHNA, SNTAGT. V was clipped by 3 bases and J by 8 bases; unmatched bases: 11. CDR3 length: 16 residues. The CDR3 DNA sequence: TGTGCCAGCAGTGAGGGGCCCGCTAGCGGGGTCGATGAGCAGTTCTTC. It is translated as CASSEGPASGVDEQFF.

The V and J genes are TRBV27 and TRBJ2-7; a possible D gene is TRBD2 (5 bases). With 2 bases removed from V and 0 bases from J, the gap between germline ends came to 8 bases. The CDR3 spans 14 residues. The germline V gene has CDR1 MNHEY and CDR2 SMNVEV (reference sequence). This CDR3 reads CASSLVGSSYEQYF. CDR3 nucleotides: TGTGCCAGCAGTTTAGTTGGGAGCTCCTACGAGCAGTACTTC.

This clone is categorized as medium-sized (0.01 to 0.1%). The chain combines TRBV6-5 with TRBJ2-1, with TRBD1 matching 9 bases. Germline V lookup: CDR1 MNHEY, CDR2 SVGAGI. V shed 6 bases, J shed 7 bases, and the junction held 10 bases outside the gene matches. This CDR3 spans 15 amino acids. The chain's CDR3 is CASSQYRGLGNEQFF. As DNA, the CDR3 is TGTGCCAGCAGCCAATACAGGGGGCTAGGGAATGAGCAGTTCTTC.

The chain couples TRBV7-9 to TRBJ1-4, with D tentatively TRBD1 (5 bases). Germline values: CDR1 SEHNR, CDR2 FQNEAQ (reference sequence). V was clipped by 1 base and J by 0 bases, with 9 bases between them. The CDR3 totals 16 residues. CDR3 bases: TGTGCCAGCAGCTTAGGGTGGGGGGCAACTAATGAAAAACTGTTTTTT. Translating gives CASSLGWGATNEKLFF.

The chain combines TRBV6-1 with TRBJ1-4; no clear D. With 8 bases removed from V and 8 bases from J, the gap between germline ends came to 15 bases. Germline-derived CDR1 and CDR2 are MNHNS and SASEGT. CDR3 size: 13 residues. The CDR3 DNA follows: TGTGCCAGCGGTCGGGGAAGAGGGGAAAAACTGTTTTTT. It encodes CASGRGRGEKLFF.

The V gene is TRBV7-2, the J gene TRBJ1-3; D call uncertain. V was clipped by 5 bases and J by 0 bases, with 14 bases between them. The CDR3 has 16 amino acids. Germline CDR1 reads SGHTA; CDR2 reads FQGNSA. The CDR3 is CASSLPSGSSGNTIYF. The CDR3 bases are TGTGCCAGCAGCCTGCCTTCGGGGAGCTCTGGAAACACCATATATTTT.

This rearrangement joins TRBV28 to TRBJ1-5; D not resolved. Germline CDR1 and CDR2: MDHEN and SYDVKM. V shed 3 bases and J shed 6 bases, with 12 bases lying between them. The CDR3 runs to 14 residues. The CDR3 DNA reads TGTGCCAGCAGTTTGAAATCTAGCGGTCAGCCCCAGCATTTT. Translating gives CASSLKSSGQPQHF.

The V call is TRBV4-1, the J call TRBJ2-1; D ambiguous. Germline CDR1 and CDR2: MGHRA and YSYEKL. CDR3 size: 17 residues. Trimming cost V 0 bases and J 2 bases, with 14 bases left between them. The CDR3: CASSQEFRSLAYNEQFF. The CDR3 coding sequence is TGCGCCAGCAGCCAAGAGTTTAGGTCGCTAGCCTACAATGAGCAGTTCTTC.